The 12 T cell receptor beta chains below all came from one sample that was sequenced in a study of CXCR3-negative and CXCR3-positive naive CD8 T cells. Each TRB cDNA library was prepared by 5' RACE (with UMI labels). After re-calling the 5' RACE reads, TCRdb lists one entry per CDR3 protein, DNA absent. The record lists about 94,000 distinct CDR3 sequences, of which the ten most abundant hold 0.5% to 0.55%. No cognate antigen is known for these TCRs. The study, taken as a whole, reports: Naive cells with CXCR3 showed TRB CDR3s that were more hydrophobic than those in CXCR3-negative naive cells.

Source material: naive CXCR3+ CD8+ T cells from blood. The subset was: CD45RO-CCR7+CD27+CD95- naive CD8+ T cells expressing CXCR3 (TNR3+). The receptor source for this set is a human donor in good health. Some clones in this sample may be carry-over from other donors' samples.

This sequence joins TRBV27 and TRBJ2-7; TCRdb's D call, TRBD1, is unchecked because there is no DNA. CDR1 and CDR2 from the germline V gene are MNHEY and SMNVEV (reference sequence). This CDR3 is 11 amino acids long. The CDR3: CASSSGAEQYF.

The chain is built from TRBV20-1 and TRBJ1-2. Germline V gives CDR1 DFQATT, CDR2 SNEGSKA (reference sequence). The CDR3 loop spans 14 amino acids. The CDR3 spells CSARDNGFYYGYTF.

The chain combines TRBV7-8 with TRBJ1-5; the D call of TRBD1 rests on TCRdb alone, since no DNA is present to check it. The CDR3 loop spans 14 amino acids. Germline CDR1 and CDR2: SGHVS and FQNEAQ. The CDR3 sequence is CASSLGRGNQPQHF.

V is TRBV11-1 and J is TRBJ2-3; TCRdb lists TRBD2, though no DNA is available to test this call. The CDR3 contains 16 residues. Germline CDR1 reads SGHAT; CDR2 reads FQDESV (reference sequence). This CDR3 reads CASSSSGGESTDTQYF.

The chain uses TRBV25-1 and TRBJ2-3; without DNA, the TCRdb call of TRBD1 cannot be checked. Germline V lookup: CDR1 MGHDK, CDR2 SYGVNS. This CDR3 has 13 amino acids. The CDR3 loop is CASRPTGTDTQYF.

The gene calls are TRBV21-1 and TRBJ2-6; TCRdb returns TRBD2, unconfirmable since there is no DNA. TRBV21-1 is marked as a pseudogene. This CDR3 comprises 13 residues. The CDR3 here is CASSKGQRNVLTF.

V is TRBV11-2 and J is TRBJ1-6; as DNA is missing, the TRBD1 call by TCRdb cannot be tested. The CDR3 has 17 residues. Germline CDR1 reads SGHAT; CDR2 reads FQNNGV. CDR3 sequence reads: CASSEQGGRSYNSPLHF.

V is TRBV6-6 and J is TRBJ2-7; the TRBD1 assignment by TCRdb is unverifiable without DNA. Germline loops: CDR1 MNHNY, CDR2 SVGAGI (reference sequence). The CDR3 length is 12 residues. CDR3 loop: CASSYPGREQYF.

The chain links TRBV6-5 to TRBJ2-4; the D call from TCRdb, TRBD2, cannot be confirmed without DNA. Germline CDR1 MNHEY, CDR2 SVGAGI. The CDR3 extends over 14 amino acids. CDR3 sequence: CASGYSGEASVQYF.

The chain has TRBV4-3 and TRBJ2-3; TCRdb reports TRBD2, a call that lacks DNA to check it against. The V gene's germline CDR1 is LGHNA and CDR2 YSLEER. CDR3 length: 17 amino acids. The CDR3 protein is CASSQVEGGFETDTQYF.

The rearrangement uses TRBV5-6 and TRBJ2-2; the D call from TCRdb, TRBD1, cannot be confirmed without DNA. The CDR3 spans 16 residues. The germline CDR1 and CDR2 sequences are SGHDT and YYEEEE. The CDR3 region is CASSGRETGEVGELFF.

The genes are TRBV6-5 and TRBJ2-3; TCRdb calls TRBD1, which cannot be checked without DNA. CDR1 and CDR2 from the germline V gene are MNHEY and SVGAGI. CDR3 length: 16 amino acids. CDR3 protein: CASSYSGDWSTDTQYF.